This TCR beta chain was found in a study of blood T cell repertoires in COVID-19. Looking at the study overall: From the United States, Italy and Spain came samples of acute and convalescent COVID-19. Sources were T cells, B-cell-depleted T cells, or PBMCs; the material itself was cDNA or gDNA.

This CDR3 is built from 15 residues. V was cut by 0 bases and J by 7 bases, with 14 bases left in between. Germline-derived CDR1 and CDR2 are SGHRS and YFSETQ. Original methodology: Reference gene primer amplification in the assay estimated nucleated cell counts. Method: immunoSEQ multiplex PCR; TCRdb's copy keeps in-frame clones and lacks some. Clone size and the V and J calls come from that table; the DNA yielded D and trimming. The sample has fewer than 400,000 clones, approximately 83% seen once. Assignments of participants to cohorts depended upon their own reported clinical history. This clone was seen a few times. This same CDR3 is encoded by further DNA sequences in the sample.

The source material was PBMCs or T cells enriched from blood (not recorded which). This sequence originates from a man aged 25 to 40 who had recovered from COVID-19. The rearrangement uses TRBV5-1 and TRBJ1-5; tentative D call: TRBD1 (5 bases). CDR3 sequence reads: CASSLVGSPGQPQHF. CDR3 nucleotides: TGCGCCAGCAGCTTGGTCGGCAGTCCAGGGCAGCCCCAGCATTTT.